The sequence of this T cell receptor beta chain was determined in a study of T cells in Graves' hyperthyroidism and ophthalmopathy. Whole-study findings and limits: Model predictions of ophthalmopathy came a median approximately 6.5 months before onset.

The study based diagnoses on clinical symptoms, serum thyroxine and TRAb, thyroid ultrasound and orbital computed tomography. As regards this clonotype: Its specificity is unknown.

TCR beta CDR3 sequences were amplified from RNA transcripts. In the first-round RT-PCR of the TCR CDR3, the HTBI primer set was used. TCRdb reanalysed the multiplex PCR reads using MiXCR and keeps one entry per CDR3 protein. The sample consists of over 550,000 distinct CDR3 sequences, over 15% of them appearing once. The CDR3 covers 18 residues. Germline trimming cut 1 base from V and 4 bases from J; bases unmatched to any gene: 5. Germline CDR1 is MNHEY and CDR2 is SMNVEV (reference sequence). This sequence was found in a woman aged 18 to 35 with Graves' hyperthyroidism. The chain uses TRBV27 and TRBJ1-6, with TRBD1 identical over 12 bases. Source material: blood. The CDR3 sequence: CASSLLGTGGAYNSPLHF. The CDR3 coding sequence is TGTGCCAGCAGTTTATTGGGGACAGGGGGCGCATATAATTCACCCCTCCACTTT.